This T cell receptor beta chain was found in a study of shared clonotypes between healthy human individuals. Study results and limitations: Specimens sampled were limited to blood, with tissue repertoires likely differing.

With 2 bases clipped from V and 3 bases from J, the junction kept 7 bases outside the gene matches. The CDR3 is 15 amino acids. Germline assignment: CDR1 KGHSH and CDR2 LQKENI. The study enrolled healthy HIV-negative adults without recent acute infections or vaccinations as donors. Execution of the assay was at deep level. Splitting of each subset's genomic DNA was done evenly across several immunoSEQ plates. Sequencing was performed with immunoSEQ multiplex PCR; in TCRdb, only in-frame clones are kept and a portion is missing. Counted here are hundreds of thousands of clones, about 76% occurring once; the ten biggest clones make up roughly an eighth. Comment on this clone: Antigen: not known.

Sample: PBMCs. The clonotype was recovered from a woman between 40 and 55 years old in good health. Some clones in this sample may be carry-over from other donors' samples. This chain connects TRBV18 to TRBJ2-7, with 7 bases fitting TRBD1. The CDR3 loop is CASSPTGQTNYEQYF. The CDR3 DNA reads as TGTGCCAGCTCACCAACGGGACAGACCAACTACGAGCAGTACTTC.